The 27 T cell receptor beta chains in this list originate from one sample, sequenced in a study of T cell repertoires in cytomegalovirus infection. TCRdb recomputed calls from the reads with MiXCR, one row per CDR3 protein. The table lists 680,000 or so distinct CDR3 sequences, around 35% of them singletons. Their cognate antigens are unknown. The input for sequencing was cultured PBMCs, taken from culture after CMV antigen stimulation. All receptors come from a human donor in good health (CMV status not recorded). Some clones in this sample may be carry-over from other donors' samples.

There are a few counts of this clonotype. The chain is built from TRBV7-6 and TRBJ1-3; D is unclear. V was clipped by 3 bases and J by 7 bases, with 19 bases between them. From germline, CDR1 is SGHVS and CDR2 FNYEAQ. CDR3 length equals 16 residues. DNA of the CDR3: TGTGCCAGCAGCTTGACGGTTCCTACTCTGGAGAACACCATATATTTT. Protein: CASSLTVPTLENTIYF.

This clonotype was detected a few times. The chain carries TRBV7-2 and TRBJ2-2; D call uncertain. CDR1 and CDR2 (germline): SGHTA, FQGNSA. V gave up 2 bases and J gave up 6 bases, with 10 bases separating them. CDR3 length: 14 residues. The CDR3 protein is CASSLFEDSGELFF. CDR3 nucleotides: TGTGCCAGCAGCTTATTCGAGGATTCCGGGGAGCTGTTTTTT.

The J gene is TRBJ2-3, the V gene TRBV20-1; 10 positions agree with TRBD2. The CDR3 extends over 15 amino acids. CDR1 and CDR2 from the germline V gene are DFQATT and SNEGSKA (reference sequence). J lost 5 bases, V lost 6 bases, and 11 bases had no gene match. The CDR3 nucleotides read TGCAGTGCCCCCCGGAGCGGGGGGGCCAGAGATACGCAGTATTTT. Translating it yields CSAPRSGGARDTQYF.

The CDR3 coding sequence is TGTGCCAGCAGACGCGGACAGGGGGCCTACAATGAGCAGTTCTTC. Protein: CASRRGQGAYNEQFF. The chain uses TRBV6-5 and TRBJ2-1; TRBD1 matches 10 bases. The ends lost 6 bases at V and 2 bases at J; junction bases unmatched: 4. Per the germline V gene, CDR1 is MNHEY and CDR2 is SVGAGI. This CDR3 has 15 amino acids.

CDR3 DNA: TGTGCCAGCAGCTTAGCGGGAGGGCCTTCCGAGCAGTACTTC. Amino acids: CASSLAGGPSEQYF. The chain is built from TRBV7-2 and TRBJ2-7, with TRBD2 identical over 7 bases. V was pared by 0 bases and J by 6 bases, with 5 bases of the junction left unmatched. In germline, CDR1 is SGHTA, CDR2 FQGNSA. The CDR3 has 14 residues.

Ten or more counts support this clonotype. CDR3 nucleotide sequence: TGTGCCAGCAGTTTTGGTCCAGGAAGGACCCAGTACTTC. Its translation: CASSFGPGRTQYF. This sequence joins TRBV12-3 or TRBV12-4 and TRBJ2-5, with D hard to call. V was cut by 3 bases and J by 7 bases, with 12 bases left in between. The CDR3 spans 13 residues.

This chain joins TRBV20-1 and TRBJ2-7; perhaps TRBD1 as D (6 bases). V was clipped by 6 bases and J by 3 bases, with 12 bases between them. CDR3 length: 12 residues. The germline V gene has CDR1 DFQATT and CDR2 SNEGSKA (reference sequence). The CDR3 DNA sequence: TGCAGTGCCGCATCGGACAGCTACGAGCAGTACTTC. Its protein is CSAASDSYEQYF.

This clonotype was observed many times. The V and J genes are TRBV7-2 and TRBJ2-3; D is uncertain. This CDR3 has 15 amino acids. Germline-derived CDR1 and CDR2 are SGHTA and FQGNSA. The V end lost 1 base, the J end lost 0 bases, and 8 bases lay between the germline ends. CDR3 bases: TGTGCCAGCAGCTTAGGGGTGACTAGCACAGATACGCAGTATTTT. Amino acids: CASSLGVTSTDTQYF.

V is TRBV29-1 and J is TRBJ1-5; possibly TRBD1 for D (6 bases). Germline values: CDR1 SQVTM, CDR2 ANQGSEA. V was pared by 5 bases and J by 3 bases, with 11 bases between. CDR3 length equals 13 residues. CDR3 region: CSVRRGDNQPQHF. In DNA form, the CDR3 reads TGCAGCGTTCGAAGGGGGGACAATCAGCCCCAGCATTTT.

This chain connects TRBV14 to TRBJ2-1, with D perhaps matching TRBD1 or TRBD2 (5 bases each). Trimming took off 2 bases at V and 0 bases at J, with 8 bases between the two ends. Germline V CDR1 and CDR2: SGHDN, FVKESK. The CDR3 contains 15 residues. CDR3 loop: CASSQWGSSYNEQFF. CDR3 bases: TGTGCCAGCAGCCAATGGGGGAGCTCCTACAATGAGCAGTTCTTC.

This clonotype has a handful of counts. The chain links TRBV7-2 to TRBJ2-6, with TRBD1 as a possible D gene (6 bases). Germline CDR1 and CDR2: SGHTA and FQGNSA. This CDR3 has 17 amino acids. The V end was cut by 6 bases, the J end by 0 bases, with 15 bases between. CDR3: CASSRGQFNSGANVLTF. The CDR3 DNA reads as TGTGCCAGCAGTCGAGGACAGTTCAACTCTGGGGCCAACGTCCTGACTTTC. The full variable domain, its missing parts supplied by reference TRBV7-2 and TRBJ2-6, is GAGVSQSPSNKVTEKGKDVELRCDPISGHTALYWYRQSLGQGLEFLIYFQGNSAPDKSGLPSDRFSAERTGGSVSTLTIQRTQQEDSAVYLCASSRGQFNSGANVLTFGAGSRLTVL.

This chain joins TRBV11-2 and TRBJ2-7; a possible D gene is TRBD2 (6 bases). CDR3 size: 13 residues. Germline V gene lookup returns CDR1 SGHAT and CDR2 FQNNGV. V lost 8 bases and J lost 6, with 17 bases in between. Written as DNA, the CDR3 is TGTGCCAGCGAACCCTTTTCGGGAGCCGAGCAGTACTTC. The encoded protein is CASEPFSGAEQYF.

This clonotype was observed a handful of times. V is TRBV19 and J is TRBJ1-1; unclear D gene. This CDR3 comprises 14 residues. CDR1 is LNHDA, CDR2 SQIVND, per germline (reference sequence). V was pared by 6 bases and J by 2 bases, with 13 bases between. This CDR3 is CASSRLRVNTEAFF. The CDR3 DNA is TGTGCCAGTAGCCGGTTAAGGGTCAACACTGAAGCTTTCTTT. Full variable domain (remainder filled in from reference TRBV19 and TRBJ1-1): DGGITQSPKYLFRKEGQNVTLSCEQNLNHDAMYWYRQDPGQGLRLIYYSQIVNDFQKGDIAEGYSVSREKKESFPLTVTSAQKNPTAFYLCASSRLRVNTEAFFGQGTRLTVV.

V usage is TRBV4-3 and J usage is TRBJ2-5; D is unresolved. Germline-derived CDR1 and CDR2 are LGHNA and YSLEER. This CDR3 has 14 amino acids. Trimming cost V 0 bases and J 2 bases, with 7 bases left between them. CDR3 amino acids: CASSQEGTQETQYF. The CDR3 DNA reads as TGCGCCAGCAGCCAAGAGGGCACTCAAGAGACCCAGTACTTC.

In this sample, this clonotype turned up many times. The chain combines TRBV7-2 with TRBJ2-5, with 9 bases matching TRBD1. This CDR3 is built from 15 residues. In germline, CDR1 is SGHTA, CDR2 FQGNSA. Trimming removed 10 bases from V and 3 bases from J; junction bases left unmatched: 12. DNA of the CDR3: TGTGCCACCTCCTATACCTGGACAGGGGAAGAGACCCAGTACTTC. Amino acids: CATSYTWTGEETQYF.

The gene calls are TRBV20-1 and TRBJ1-6; possible D gene TRBD1, 6 bases. The CDR3 consists of 14 residues. The V gene lost 6 bases and the J gene lost 7 bases, with 16 bases spanning the gap. The V gene's germline CDR1 is DFQATT and CDR2 SNEGSKA (reference sequence). CDR3 sequence: CSAPWGAGNSPLHF. The CDR3 bases are TGCAGTGCCCCCTGGGGGGCGGGAAATTCACCCCTCCACTTT.

In this sample, this clonotype turned up many times. In nucleotides, the CDR3 is TGTGCCAGCAGCTTAGTCGGGACAGGGGATTTCTATGAGCAGTTCTTC. It translates to CASSLVGTGDFYEQFF. J is TRBJ2-1 and V is TRBV7-2; TRBD1 matches at 10 bases. The germline gives CDR1 SGHTA, CDR2 FQGNSA. There are 16 residues in the CDR3. The trim removed 1 base at V and 8 bases at J, leaving 8 bases unmatched. Supplemented by reference TRBV7-2 and TRBJ2-1, the full variable domain reads GAGVSQSPSNKVTEKGKDVELRCDPISGHTALYWYRQSLGQGLEFLIYFQGNSAPDKSGLPSDRFSAERTGGSVSTLTIQRTQQEDSAVYLCASSLVGTGDFYEQFFGPGTRLTVL.

The chain has TRBV12-3 or TRBV12-4 and TRBJ2-2; D not certain. V dropped 3 bases and J dropped 0 bases, with 5 bases sitting between them. The CDR3 spans 14 residues. CDR3 sequence (DNA): TGTGCCAGCAGTTTTCTCCCGAACACCGGGGAGCTGTTTTTT. The encoded protein is CASSFLPNTGELFF.

This clonotype was seen repeatedly, ten times or more. The genes are TRBV7-2 and TRBJ1-2; D remains ambiguous. Looked up from germline, CDR1 is SGHTA and CDR2 is FQGNSA. The CDR3 is 14 residues long. V lost 3 bases and J lost 1, with 9 bases in between. The CDR3 coding sequence is TGTGCCAGCAGCTTGGGCGGTGGTAACTATGGCTACACCTTC. It translates to CASSLGGGNYGYTF.

This clonotype was found a few times. The CDR3: CASSLGHGGRAQYF. CDR3 bases: TGTGCCAGCAGCTTAGGCCACGGTGGGAGGGCCCAGTACTTC. The J gene is TRBJ2-5, the V gene TRBV7-7; 7 bases align to TRBD2. Germline-derived CDR1 and CDR2 are SSHAT and FNYEAQ (reference sequence). There are 14 residues in the CDR3. Unmatched junction bases numbered 8, after V lost 1 base and J lost 9 bases.

The V and J genes are TRBV6-2 or TRBV6-3 and TRBJ1-2; 10 bases map to TRBD1. CDR3 length equals 13 residues. Trimming removed 5 bases from V and 8 bases from J; junction bases left unmatched: 5. Germline CDR1 is MNHEY and CDR2 is SVGEGT. CDR3 coding DNA: TGTGCCAGCAGTCACGGGACAGGGGACGGCTACACCTTC. It specifies CASSHGTGDGYTF.

The genes are TRBV5-5 and TRBJ2-3; a possible D gene is TRBD1 (6 bases). The ends were cut back, 4 bases at V and 2 bases at J, with 17 bases in the middle. The germline V gene has CDR1 SGHKS and CDR2 YYEKEE (reference sequence). The CDR3 covers 16 residues. The CDR3 here is CASSPRPGQLTDTQYF. The CDR3 DNA sequence: TGTGCCAGCAGCCCGCGGCCGGGACAACTCACAGATACGCAGTATTTT.

A word on this clonotype: A much bigger clone sits one base away, suggesting this may be a read error. The chain joins TRBV11-2 to TRBJ2-5, with a tentative D call TRBD2 (6 bases). Per the germline V gene, CDR1 is SGHAT and CDR2 is FQNNGV. The CDR3 length is 13 residues. V lost 5 bases and J 4 bases, leaving 11 bases between the germline ends. CDR3 DNA sequence: TGTGCCAGCAGCCCGGGACTCATAGAGACCCAGTACTTC. Protein product: CASSPGLIETQYF.

The genes are TRBV6-2 or TRBV6-3 and TRBJ2-7, with 9 bases that match TRBD1. Per the germline V gene, CDR1 is MNHEY and CDR2 is SVGEGT. The V and J ends lost 5 bases and 6 bases, in that order; junction bases with no gene match: 8. The CDR3 contains 14 residues. CDR3 in DNA: TGTGCCAGCAGTCCCCCGGGACAGGGCTTCGAGCAGTACTTC. Translated: CASSPPGQGFEQYF.

This clonotype has a handful of counts. Here the CDR3 reads CASSLAQYRGYEQYF. Written as DNA, the CDR3 is TGTGCCAGCAGCTTAGCGCAGTACAGGGGTTACGAGCAGTACTTC. V is TRBV7-2 and J is TRBJ2-7, with 7 bases that match TRBD1. This CDR3 region has 15 residues. The germline V gene encodes CDR1 SGHTA and CDR2 FQGNSA. Germline trimming cut 0 bases from V and 4 bases from J; bases unmatched to any gene: 6.

V is TRBV28 and J is TRBJ1-5, with 7 bases identical to TRBD1. CDR1 is MDHEN and CDR2 is SYDVKM in the germline V gene. Unmatched junction bases numbered 8, after V lost 6 bases and J lost 6 bases. The CDR3 is made up of 14 amino acids. In DNA, the CDR3 is TGTGCCAGCAGACCCGACAGGGTGGCTCAGCCCCAGCATTTT. Amino acids: CASRPDRVAQPQHF.

A remark on this clonotype: The junction shows a germline mismatch at one end, possibly a read error. The chain carries TRBV19 and TRBJ1-2; TRBD1 might be the D (6 bases). This CDR3 spans 15 amino acids. From germline, CDR1 is LNHDA and CDR2 SQIVND (reference sequence). The CDR3: CASNRRGGFPHGYTF. In DNA form, the CDR3 reads TGTGCAAGTAACCGGAGGGGGGGTTTCCCCCATGGCTACACCTTC.